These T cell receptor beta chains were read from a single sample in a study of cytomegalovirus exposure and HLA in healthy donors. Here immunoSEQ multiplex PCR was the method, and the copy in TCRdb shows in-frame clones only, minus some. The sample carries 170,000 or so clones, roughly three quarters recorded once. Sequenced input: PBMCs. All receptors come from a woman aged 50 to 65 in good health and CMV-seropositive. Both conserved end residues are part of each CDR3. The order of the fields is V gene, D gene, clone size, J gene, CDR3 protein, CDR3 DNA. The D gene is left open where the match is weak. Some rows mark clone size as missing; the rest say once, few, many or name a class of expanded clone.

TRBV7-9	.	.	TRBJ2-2	CASSYTLSGELFF	TGTGCCAGCAGCTATACATTGTCCGGGGAGCTGTTTTTT
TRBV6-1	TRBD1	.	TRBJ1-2	CASRTGTGVYGYTF	TGTGCCAGCAGGACCGGGACAGGGGTCTATGGCTACACCTTC
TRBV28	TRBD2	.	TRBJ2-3	CASSKAGGLAVASQYF	TGTGCCAGCAGCAAGGCGGGGGGACTAGCGGTTGCATCGCAGTATTTT
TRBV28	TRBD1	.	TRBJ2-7	CASRQGNYEQYF	TGTGCCAGCAGACAGGGGAACTACGAGCAGTACTTC
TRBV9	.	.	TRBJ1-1	CASSVEGLNTEAFF	TGTGCCAGCAGCGTAGAGGGGCTGAACACTGAAGCTTTCTTT
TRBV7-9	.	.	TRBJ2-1	CASSPAEGEVRRFF	TGTGCCAGCAGCCCCGCAGAGGGGGAAGTCCGCCGGTTCTTC
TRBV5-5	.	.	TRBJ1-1	CASSPPGGGKGNTEAFF	TGTGCCAGCAGCCCCCCCGGGGGGGGTAAGGGGAACACTGAAGCTTTCTTT
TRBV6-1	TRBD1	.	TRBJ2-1	CASSVRDRPGFEQFF	TGTGCCAGCAGTGTCCGGGACAGGCCAGGGTTTGAGCAGTTCTTC
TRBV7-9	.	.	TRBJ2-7	CASSFLGGEQYF	TGTGCCAGCAGCTTTTTGGGGGGCGAGCAGTACTTC
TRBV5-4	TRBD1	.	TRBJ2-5	CASSPDRGETQYF	TGTGCCAGCAGCCCGGACAGGGGAGAGACCCAGTACTTC
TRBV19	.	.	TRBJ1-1	CASTVGPGSAEAFF	TGTGCCAGTACCGTAGGCCCGGGGTCGGCTGAAGCTTTCTTT
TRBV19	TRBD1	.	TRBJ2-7	CASIGGQGLYEQYF	TGTGCCAGTATTGGGGGACAGGGCCTCTACGAGCAGTACTTC
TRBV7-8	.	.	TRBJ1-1	CASSGKGTEAFF	TGTGCCAGCAGCGGCAAGGGGACTGAAGCTTTCTTT
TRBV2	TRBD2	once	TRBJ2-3	CASSEEGRRGGTQYF	TGTGCCAGCAGCGAAGAGGGACGGCGGGGGGGTACGCAGTATTTT
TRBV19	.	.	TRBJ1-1	CASSMGPRAFF	TGTGCCAGTAGTATGGGCCCTCGAGCTTTCTTT
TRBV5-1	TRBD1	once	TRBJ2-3	CASSLGQGARFW	TGCGCCAGCAGCTTGGGACAGGGCGCGCGATTTTGG
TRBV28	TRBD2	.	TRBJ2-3	CASSLGLAGAHTDTQYF	TGTGCCAGCAGCCTAGGACTAGCGGGGGCTCATACAGATACGCAGTATTTT
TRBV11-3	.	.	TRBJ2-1	CASSTQAVGLYNEQFF	TGTGCCAGCAGCACCCAGGCAGTGGGTCTCTACAATGAGCAGTTCTTC
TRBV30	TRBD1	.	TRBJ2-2	CALVDRPDTGELFF	TGTGCCTTGGTGGACAGGCCAGACACCGGGGAGCTGTTTTTT
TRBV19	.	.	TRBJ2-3	CASSRGIIDTQYF	TGTGCCAGTAGTAGAGGGATTATAGATACGCAGTATTTT
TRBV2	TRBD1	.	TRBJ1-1	CASSPGGRDTEAFF	TGTGCCAGCAGTCCAGGGGGCCGGGACACTGAAGCTTTCTTT
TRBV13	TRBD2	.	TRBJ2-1	CASSSGTSGTRGQFF	TGTGCCAGCAGCTCTGGGACTAGCGGGACCAGGGGGCAGTTCTTC
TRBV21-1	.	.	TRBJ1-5	CASSKDVLGAGRNQPQHF	TGTGCCAGCAGCAAAGACGTTCTGGGGGCAGGGAGAAATCAGCCCCAGCATTTT
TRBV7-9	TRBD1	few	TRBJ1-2	CASSYSDRGQLGYTF	TGTGCCAGCAGCTATAGCGACAGGGGGCAACTTGGCTACACCTTC
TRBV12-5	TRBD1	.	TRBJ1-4	CASGLGQGLEKLFF	TGTGCTAGTGGTTTGGGACAGGGGCTTGAAAAACTGTTTTTT
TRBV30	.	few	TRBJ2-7	CAWSVQGGAYEQYF	TGTGCCTGGAGTGTACAGGGTGGGGCCTACGAGCAGTACTTC
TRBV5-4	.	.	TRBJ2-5	CASSSLSGQETQYF	TGTGCCAGCAGCTCACTTAGCGGACAAGAGACCCAGTACTTC